Sequencing of this T cell receptor beta chain was carried out in a study of T-cell memory formation after mild COVID-19. TCRdb re-called the 5' RACE reads through MiXCR, storing one row per CDR3 protein. This sample yields 7,300 or so distinct CDR3 sequences, of which roughly 58% are seen a single time; about 2.7% belongs to the top ten. Comment on this clonotype: Its antigen is unknown.

Germline CDR1 MNHEY, CDR2 SVGAGI. This CDR3 is built from 16 residues. J gave up 5 bases and V 0 bases, and 1 base lay outside the gene matches. Findings and limits, study-wide: The main location of contracting CD4+ clones was CM and EM, and that of contracting CD8+ clones was EMRA. Later expanders leaned CD4+, whereas day 15 to 85 contracting clones were balanced CD4/CD8.

The clonotype was recovered from an adult who had mild COVID-19 (a few samples of this study predate the infection). Cell type and time point are not known. The sample comprised PBMCs or a T cell subset sorted from them (not recorded which). The rearrangement uses TRBV6-5 and TRBJ2-3; TRBD2 agrees at 14 bases. CDR3 in DNA: TGTGCCAGCAGTTACTCCGGACTAGCGGGGGGAGATACGCAGTATTTT. It codes for CASSYSGLAGGDTQYF.